This entry describes one T cell receptor (beta chain). Its antigen remains unidentified. This CDR3 has 13 amino acids. The germline V gene encodes CDR1 DFQATT and CDR2 SNEGSKA (reference sequence). Regarding time point: newly diagnosed GD, antithyroid drugs for less than 3 months. PBMC-derived RNA was used for the TCR library. The data originate from a study of regulatory T cells in long-lasting Graves disease. Study-wide results and caveats: It was peripheral blood alone, not thyroid tissue, that was studied. Relative to newly diagnosed Graves' patients, persistent ones had lower TCR diversity.

CDR3-region Arm-PCR and iRepertoire HTBI primers produced the TCR beta libraries. TCRdb used MiXCR to reprocess the multiplex PCR reads, holding one entry per CDR3 protein. The table has hundreds of thousands of distinct CDR3 sequences, around 17% seen once. These data are also associated with another study on T cells in Graves' hyperthyroidism and ophthalmopathy. That study adds: Orbital computed tomography and thyroid ultrasound, together with serum TRAb and thyroxine and clinical symptoms, were used for diagnoses.

The sample consisted of peripheral blood mononuclear cells (PBMCs), taken at new diagnosis, from a patient treated with antithyroid drugs. The TCR originated in a man aged 40-49 years with Graves disease. The V and J genes are TRBV20-1 and TRBJ2-1; 9 bases fit TRBD2. Matching the DNA end better, TRBJ2-7 makes the J call doubtful. The CDR3 region is CSARAGGLYEQYF. CDR3 sequence (DNA): TGCAGTGCTAGGGCGGGGGGGCTCTACGAGCAGTACTTC.